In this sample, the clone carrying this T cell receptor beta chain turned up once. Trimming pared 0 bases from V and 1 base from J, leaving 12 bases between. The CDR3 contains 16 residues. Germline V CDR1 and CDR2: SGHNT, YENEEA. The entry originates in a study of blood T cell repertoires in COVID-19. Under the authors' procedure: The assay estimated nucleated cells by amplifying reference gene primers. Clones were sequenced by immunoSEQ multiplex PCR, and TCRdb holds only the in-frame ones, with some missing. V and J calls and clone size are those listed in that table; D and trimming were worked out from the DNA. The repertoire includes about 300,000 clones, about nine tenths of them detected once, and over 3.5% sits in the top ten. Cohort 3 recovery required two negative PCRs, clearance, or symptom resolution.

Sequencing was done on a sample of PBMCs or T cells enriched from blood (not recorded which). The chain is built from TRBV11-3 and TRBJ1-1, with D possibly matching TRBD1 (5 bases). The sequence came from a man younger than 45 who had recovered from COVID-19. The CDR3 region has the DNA TGTGCCAGCAGCTTAGAGGCTATACAGGAGAACACTGAAGCTTTCTTT. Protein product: CASSLEAIQENTEAFF.